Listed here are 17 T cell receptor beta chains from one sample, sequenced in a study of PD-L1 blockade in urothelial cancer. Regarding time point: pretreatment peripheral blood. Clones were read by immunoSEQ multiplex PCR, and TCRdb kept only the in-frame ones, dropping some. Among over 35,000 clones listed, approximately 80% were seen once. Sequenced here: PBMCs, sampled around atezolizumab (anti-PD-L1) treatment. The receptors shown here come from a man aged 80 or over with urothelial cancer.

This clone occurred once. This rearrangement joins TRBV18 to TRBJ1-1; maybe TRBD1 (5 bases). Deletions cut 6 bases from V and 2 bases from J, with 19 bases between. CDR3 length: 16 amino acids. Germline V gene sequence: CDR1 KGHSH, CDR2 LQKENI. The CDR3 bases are TGTGCCAGCTCCGAAATTCTTGGGGCAGCAAACACTGAAGCTTTCTTT. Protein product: CASSEILGAANTEAFF.

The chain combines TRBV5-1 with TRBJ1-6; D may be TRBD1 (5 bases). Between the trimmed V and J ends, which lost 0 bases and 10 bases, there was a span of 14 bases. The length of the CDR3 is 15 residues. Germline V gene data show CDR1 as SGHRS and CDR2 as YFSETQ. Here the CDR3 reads CASSLGGRARSPLHF. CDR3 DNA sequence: TGCGCCAGCAGCTTGGGTGGCAGGGCGCGGTCACCCCTCCACTTT.

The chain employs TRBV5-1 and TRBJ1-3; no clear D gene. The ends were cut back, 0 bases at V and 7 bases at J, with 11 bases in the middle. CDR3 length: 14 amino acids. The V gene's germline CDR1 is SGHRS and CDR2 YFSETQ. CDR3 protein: CASSLAEGRNTIYF. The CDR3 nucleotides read TGCGCCAGCAGCTTGGCCGAGGGCCGTAACACCATATATTTT.

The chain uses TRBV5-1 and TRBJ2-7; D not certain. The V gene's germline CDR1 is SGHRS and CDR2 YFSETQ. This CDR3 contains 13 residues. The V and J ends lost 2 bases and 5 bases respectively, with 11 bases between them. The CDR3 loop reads CASSFLIKDEQYF. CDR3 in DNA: TGCGCCAGCAGCTTCCTAATCAAAGACGAGCAGTACTTC.

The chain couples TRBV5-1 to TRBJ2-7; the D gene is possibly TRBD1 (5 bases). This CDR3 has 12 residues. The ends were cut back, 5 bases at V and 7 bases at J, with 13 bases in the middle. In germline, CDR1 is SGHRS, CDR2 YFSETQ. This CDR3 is CASSGAPREQYF. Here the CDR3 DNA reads TGCGCCAGCAGTGGGGCTCCACGGGAGCAGTACTTC.

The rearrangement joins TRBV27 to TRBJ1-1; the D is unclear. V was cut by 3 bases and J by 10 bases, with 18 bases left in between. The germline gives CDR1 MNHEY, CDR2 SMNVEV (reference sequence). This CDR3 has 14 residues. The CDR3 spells CASSFVGRDRRAFF. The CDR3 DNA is TGTGCCAGCAGTTTCGTCGGACGGGATCGTCGAGCTTTCTTT.

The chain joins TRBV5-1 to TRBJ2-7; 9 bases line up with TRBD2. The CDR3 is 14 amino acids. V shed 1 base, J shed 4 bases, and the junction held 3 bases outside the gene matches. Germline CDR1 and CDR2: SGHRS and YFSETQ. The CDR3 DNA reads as TGCGCCAGCAGCTTGTCGCTAGCGGGATACGAGCAGTACTTC. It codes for CASSLSLAGYEQYF.

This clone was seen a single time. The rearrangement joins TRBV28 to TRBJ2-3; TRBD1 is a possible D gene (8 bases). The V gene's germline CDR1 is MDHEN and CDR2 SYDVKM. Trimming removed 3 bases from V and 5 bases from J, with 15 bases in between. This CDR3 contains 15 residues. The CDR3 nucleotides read TGTGCCAGCAGTTTCGTACAGGGGGGGGGAGATACGCAGTATTTT. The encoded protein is CASSFVQGGGDTQYF.

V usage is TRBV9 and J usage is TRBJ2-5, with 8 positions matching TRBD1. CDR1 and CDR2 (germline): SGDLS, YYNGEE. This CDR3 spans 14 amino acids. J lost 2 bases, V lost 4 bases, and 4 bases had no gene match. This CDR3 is CASSTRTGQETQYF. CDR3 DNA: TGTGCCAGCAGCACCCGGACAGGGCAAGAGACCCAGTACTTC.

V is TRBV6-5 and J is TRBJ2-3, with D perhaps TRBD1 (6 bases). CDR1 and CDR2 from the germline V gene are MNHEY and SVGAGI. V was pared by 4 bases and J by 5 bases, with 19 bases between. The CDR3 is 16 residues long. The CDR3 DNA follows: TGTGCCAGCAGTTTCAGGGGTTTGGACTTGGGAGATACGCAGTATTTT. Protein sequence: CASSFRGLDLGDTQYF.

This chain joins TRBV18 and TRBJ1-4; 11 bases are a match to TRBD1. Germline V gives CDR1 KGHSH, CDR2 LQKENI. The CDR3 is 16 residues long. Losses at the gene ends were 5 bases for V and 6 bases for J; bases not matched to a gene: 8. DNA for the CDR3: TGTGCCAGCTCAGAGAGACGGACAGGGGGCGATGAAAAACTGTTTTTT. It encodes CASSERRTGGDEKLFF.

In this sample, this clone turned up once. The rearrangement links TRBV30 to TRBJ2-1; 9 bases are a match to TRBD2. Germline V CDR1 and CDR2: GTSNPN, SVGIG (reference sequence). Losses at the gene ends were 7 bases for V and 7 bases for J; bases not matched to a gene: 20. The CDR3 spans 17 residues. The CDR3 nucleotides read TGTGCCTCTAAAGGGGCGGGAGGGCCGTTATTTTGGAATGAGCAGTTCTTC. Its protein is CASKGAGGPLFWNEQFF.

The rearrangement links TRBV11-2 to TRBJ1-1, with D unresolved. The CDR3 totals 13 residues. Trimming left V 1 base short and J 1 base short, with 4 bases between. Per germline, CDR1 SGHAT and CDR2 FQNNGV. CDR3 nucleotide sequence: TGTGCCAGCAGCTTAGGGCCGAACACTGAAGCTTTCTTT. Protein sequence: CASSLGPNTEAFF. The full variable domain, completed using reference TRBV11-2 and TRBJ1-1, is EAGVAQSPRYKIIEKRQSVAFWCNPISGHATLYWYQQILGQGPKLLIQFQNNGVVDDSQLPKDRFSAERLKGVDSTLKIQPAKLEDSAVYLCASSLGPNTEAFFGQGTRLTVV.

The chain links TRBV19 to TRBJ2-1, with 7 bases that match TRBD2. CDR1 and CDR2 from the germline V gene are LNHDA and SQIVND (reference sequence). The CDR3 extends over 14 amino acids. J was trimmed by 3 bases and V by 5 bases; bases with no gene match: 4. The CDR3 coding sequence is TGTGCCAGTAGTCGCGCTAGCGGCTACAATGAGCAGTTCTTC. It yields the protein CASSRASGYNEQFF. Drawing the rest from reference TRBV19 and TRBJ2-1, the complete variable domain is DGGITQSPKYLFRKEGQNVTLSCEQNLNHDAMYWYRQDPGQGLRLIYYSQIVNDFQKGDIAEGYSVSREKKESFPLTVTSAQKNPTAFYLCASSRASGYNEQFFGPGTRLTVL.

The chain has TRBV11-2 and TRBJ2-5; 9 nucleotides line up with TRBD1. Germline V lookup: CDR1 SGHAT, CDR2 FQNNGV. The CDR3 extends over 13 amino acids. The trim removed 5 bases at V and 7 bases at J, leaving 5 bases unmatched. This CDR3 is CASSPGQGLTQYF. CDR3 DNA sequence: TGTGCCAGCAGCCCCGGACAGGGGTTGACCCAGTACTTC.

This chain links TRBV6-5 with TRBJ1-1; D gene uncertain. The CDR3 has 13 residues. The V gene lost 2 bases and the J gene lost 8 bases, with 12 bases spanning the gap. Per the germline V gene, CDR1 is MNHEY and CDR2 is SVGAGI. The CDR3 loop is CASSYGGRAEAFF. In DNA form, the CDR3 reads TGTGCCAGCAGTTACGGCGGGAGGGCCGAAGCTTTCTTT.

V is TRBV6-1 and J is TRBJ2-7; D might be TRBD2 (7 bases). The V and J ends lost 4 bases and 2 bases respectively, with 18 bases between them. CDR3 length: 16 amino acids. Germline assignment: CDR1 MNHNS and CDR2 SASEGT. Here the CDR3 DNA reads TGTGCCAGCAGTGCGCCAGGAGGGGGGGAAGCCTACGAGCAGTACTTC. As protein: CASSAPGGGEAYEQYF.